This T cell receptor (beta chain) appears in the sequencing data of a study of T cells in localized non-small cell lung cancer. The table came from immunoSEQ multiplex PCR; TCRdb's copy has only in-frame clones and leaves some out. The sample records about 33,000 clones, about 90% being singletons. Study observations and caveats: As only one tumor region underwent sequencing, heterogeneity remains possible. Adjacent lung held a median around 60 of the top 100 tumor clones.

Trimming removed 4 bases from V and 3 bases from J; junction bases left unmatched: 13. The CDR3 has 19 residues. Germline V CDR1 and CDR2: MNHNS, SASEGT. With respect to this clone: Antigen specificity is unknown.

V and J are TRBV6-1 and TRBJ2-5; 14 nucleotides agree with TRBD2. The receptor was isolated from a man aged 35-69 years with stage III lung adenocarcinoma. The starting material was peripheral blood mononuclear cells, obtained before any cancer treatment. This CDR3 reads CASSGNTRTSGGKEETQYF. The CDR3 DNA reads as TGTGCCAGCAGTGGGAACACAAGGACTAGCGGGGGGAAGGAAGAGACCCAGTACTTC.